What follows describes a single TCR beta chain. The sample is drawn from a study of blood T cells in healthy people across ages. Each sample yielded at least 6 million isolated PBMCs. There were at least 5.5 micrograms of total RNA extracted from every sample. The second PCR ran roughly 7 to 11 cycles with a sample-barcoded 5' primer and J-beta primers. TCRdb re-derived calls from the 5' RACE reads in MiXCR, one entry per CDR3 protein. This table holds about 1.4 million distinct CDR3 sequences, 59% found once. This clonotype originated in a man younger than 30 in good health. The sequenced sample was blood.

The DNA of the CDR3 is TGTGCTAGTGGTTTGGTACCTCAGGGCCACGGGGATGAGCAGTTCTTC. Its protein is CASGLVPQGHGDEQFF. The chain carries TRBV12-5 and TRBJ2-1; TRBD1 or TRBD2 may be the D gene (5 bases each). The CDR3 spans 16 residues. Germline V gene sequence: CDR1 LGHNT, CDR2 FRNRAP. The germline V and J ends were trimmed by 0 bases and 8 bases, with 17 bases remaining between them. Full variable domain (missing parts from reference TRBV12-5 and TRBJ2-1): DARVTQTPRHKVTEMGQEVTMRCQPILGHNTVFWYRQTMMQGLELLAYFRNRAPLDDSGMPKDRFSAEMPDATLATLKIQPSEPRDSAVYFCASGLVPQGHGDEQFFGPGTRLTVL.